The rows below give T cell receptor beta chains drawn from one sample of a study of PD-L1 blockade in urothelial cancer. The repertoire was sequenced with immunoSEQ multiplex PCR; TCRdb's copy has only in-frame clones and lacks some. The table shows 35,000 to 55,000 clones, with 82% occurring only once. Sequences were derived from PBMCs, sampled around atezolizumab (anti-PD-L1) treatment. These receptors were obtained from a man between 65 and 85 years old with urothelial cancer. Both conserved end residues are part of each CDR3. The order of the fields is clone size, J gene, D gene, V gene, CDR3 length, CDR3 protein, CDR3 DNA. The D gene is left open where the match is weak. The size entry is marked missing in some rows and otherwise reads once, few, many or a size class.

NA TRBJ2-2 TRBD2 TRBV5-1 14 CASSGTSRTGELFF TGCGCCAGCAGCGGGACTAGTAGGACCGGGGAGCTGTTTTTT
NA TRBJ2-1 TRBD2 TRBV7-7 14 CASSPISGSDEQFF TGTGCCAGCAGCCCTATTAGCGGGTCGGATGAGCAGTTCTTC
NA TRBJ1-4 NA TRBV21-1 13 CASSIDRDEKLFF TGTGCCAGCAGCATTGACAGGGATGAAAAACTGTTTTTT
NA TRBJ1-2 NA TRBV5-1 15 CASSLGQPTNYGYTF TGCGCCAGCAGCTTGGGACAGCCAACTAACTATGGCTACACCTTC
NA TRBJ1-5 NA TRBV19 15 CASSIDEGLNQPQHF TGTGCCAGTAGTATAGATGAGGGCCTAAATCAGCCCCAGCATTTT
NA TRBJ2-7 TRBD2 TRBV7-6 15 CASSLDWASGNEQYF TGTGCCAGCAGCTTAGATTGGGCTAGCGGTAACGAGCAGTACTTC
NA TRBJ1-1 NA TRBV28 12 CASSPGIGEAFF TGTGCCAGCAGTCCGGGGATCGGTGAAGCTTTCTTT
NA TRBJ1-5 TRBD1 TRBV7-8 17 CASSRGGTGYSNQPQHF TGTGCCAGCAGCCGAGGAGGGACAGGGTATAGCAATCAGCCCCAGCATTTT
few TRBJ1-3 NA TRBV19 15 CASSTIDFSGNTIYF TGTGCCAGTAGTACGATCGACTTCTCTGGAAACACCATATATTTT
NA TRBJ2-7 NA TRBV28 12 CASSTRGHEQYF TGTGCCAGCAGTACCAGGGGACACGAGCAGTACTTC
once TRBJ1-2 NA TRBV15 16 CATSRDRIGQGGSYTF TGTGCCACCAGCAGAGATCGTATCGGGCAGGGAGGCAGCTACACCTTC
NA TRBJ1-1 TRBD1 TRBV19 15 CASSIQGGMNTEAFF TGTGCCAGTAGTATCCAGGGGGGTATGAACACTGAAGCTTTCTTT
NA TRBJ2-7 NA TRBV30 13 CAWNEDTAYEQYF TGTGCCTGGAATGAGGACACAGCCTACGAGCAGTACTTC
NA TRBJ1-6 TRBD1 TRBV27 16 CASSQQGAVYNSPLHF TGTGCCAGCAGTCAACAGGGGGCGGTCTATAATTCACCCCTCCACTTT
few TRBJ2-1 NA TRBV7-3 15 CASSFLAESYNEQFF TGTGCCAGCAGCTTTCTGGCGGAGTCCTACAATGAGCAGTTCTTC
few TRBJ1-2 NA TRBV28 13 CASSRGGNYGYTF TGTGCCAGCAGTCGCGGGGGGAACTATGGCTACACCTTC
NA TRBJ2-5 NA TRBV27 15 CASSPRGRVSETQYF TGTGCCAGCAGTCCTAGAGGCAGGGTCTCGGAGACCCAGTACTTC